This T cell receptor (beta chain) stems from a study of blood T cell repertoires in COVID-19. Study in general: Acute-phase and convalescent COVID-19 samples originated in the United States, Italy and Spain. The analysed material was cDNA or gDNA that came from T cells, B-cell-depleted T cells, or PBMCs.

Produced via immunoSEQ multiplex PCR; TCRdb's table is partial and in-frame only. The sample lists fewer than 250,000 clones, around 85% occurring once. CDR1 GTSNPN and CDR2 SVGIG come from the germline V gene (reference sequence). This CDR3 region has 12 residues. V dropped 1 base and J dropped 4 bases, with 5 bases sitting between them. The receptor's source is a man aged 30 to 45 with acute or convalescent COVID-19. Sequencing was performed on peripheral blood. This rearrangement joins TRBV30 to TRBJ1-5; no clear D. The CDR3 region has the DNA TGTGCCTGGAGTGACGGGAATCAGCCCCAGCATTTT. Amino acids: CAWSDGNQPQHF.